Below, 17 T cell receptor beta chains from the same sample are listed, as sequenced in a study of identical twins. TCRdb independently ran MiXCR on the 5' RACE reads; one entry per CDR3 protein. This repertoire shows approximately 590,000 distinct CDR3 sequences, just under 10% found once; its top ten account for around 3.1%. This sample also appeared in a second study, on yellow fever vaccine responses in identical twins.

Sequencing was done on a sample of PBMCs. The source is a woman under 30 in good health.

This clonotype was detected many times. In nucleotides, the CDR3 is TGTGCCAGCAGACCGGAGCAGGGGCGGAACACTGAAGCTTTCTTT. Protein product: CASRPEQGRNTEAFF. The chain employs TRBV11-2 and TRBJ1-1; weak D call: TRBD1 (6 bases). Germline V gene sequence: CDR1 SGHAT, CDR2 FQNNGV. Trimming took 6 bases from V and 1 from J, leaving 15 bases between them. This CDR3 contains 15 residues.

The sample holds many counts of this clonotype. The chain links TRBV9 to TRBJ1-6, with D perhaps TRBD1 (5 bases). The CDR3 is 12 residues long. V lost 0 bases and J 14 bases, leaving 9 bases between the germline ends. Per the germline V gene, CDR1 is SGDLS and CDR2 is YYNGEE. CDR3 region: CASSVGGGSLHF. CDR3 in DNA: TGTGCCAGCAGCGTAGGCGGGGGGTCCCTCCACTTT.

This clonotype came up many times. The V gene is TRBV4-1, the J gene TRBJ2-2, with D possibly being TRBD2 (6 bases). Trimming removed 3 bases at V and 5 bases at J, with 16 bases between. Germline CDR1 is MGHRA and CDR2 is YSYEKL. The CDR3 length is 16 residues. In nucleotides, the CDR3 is TGCGCCAGCAGCCACCCCGGGGGAGCCGCAACCGGGGAGCTGTTTTTT. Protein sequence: CASSHPGGAATGELFF.

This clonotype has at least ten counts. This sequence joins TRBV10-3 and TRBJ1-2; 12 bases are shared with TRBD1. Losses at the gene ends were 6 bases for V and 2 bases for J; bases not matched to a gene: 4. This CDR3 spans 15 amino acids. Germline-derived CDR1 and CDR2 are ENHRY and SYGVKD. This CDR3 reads CAIRPGQGANYGYTF. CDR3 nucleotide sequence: TGTGCCATCAGGCCGGGACAGGGGGCGAACTATGGCTACACCTTC.

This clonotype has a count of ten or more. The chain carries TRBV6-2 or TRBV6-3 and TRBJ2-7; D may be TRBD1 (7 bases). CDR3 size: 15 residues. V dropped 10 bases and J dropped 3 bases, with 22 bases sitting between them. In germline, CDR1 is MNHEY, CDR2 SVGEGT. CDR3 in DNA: TGTGCCACCGGGGGCCCCGGGACAGAGAGCTACGAGCAGTACTTC. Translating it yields CATGGPGTESYEQYF.

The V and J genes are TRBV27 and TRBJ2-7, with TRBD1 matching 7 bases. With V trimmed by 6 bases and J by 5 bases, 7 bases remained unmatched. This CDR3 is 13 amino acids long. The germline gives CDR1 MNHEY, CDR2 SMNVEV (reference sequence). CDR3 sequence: CASSPTGADEQYF. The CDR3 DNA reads TGTGCCAGCAGCCCTACAGGGGCGGACGAGCAGTACTTC.

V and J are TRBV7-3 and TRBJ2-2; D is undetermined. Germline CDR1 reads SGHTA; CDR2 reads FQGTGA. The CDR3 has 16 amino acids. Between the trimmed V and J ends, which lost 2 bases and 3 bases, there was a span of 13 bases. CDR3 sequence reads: CASSLGPLTDTGELFF. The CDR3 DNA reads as TGTGCCAGCAGCTTAGGCCCATTGACCGACACCGGGGAGCTGTTTTTT. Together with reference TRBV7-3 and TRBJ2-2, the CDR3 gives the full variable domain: GAGVSQTPSNKVTEKGKYVELRCDPISGHTALYWYRQSLGQGPEFLIYFQGTGAADDSGLPNDRFFAVRPEGSVSTLKIQRTERGDSAVYLCASSLGPLTDTGELFFGEGSRLTVL.

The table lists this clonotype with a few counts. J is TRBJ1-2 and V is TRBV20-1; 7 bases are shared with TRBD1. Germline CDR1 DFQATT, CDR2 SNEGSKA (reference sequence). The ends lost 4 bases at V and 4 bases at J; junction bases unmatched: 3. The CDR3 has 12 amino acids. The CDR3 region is CSAMGQRYGYTF. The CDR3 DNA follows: TGCAGTGCTATGGGACAGCGCTATGGCTACACCTTC.

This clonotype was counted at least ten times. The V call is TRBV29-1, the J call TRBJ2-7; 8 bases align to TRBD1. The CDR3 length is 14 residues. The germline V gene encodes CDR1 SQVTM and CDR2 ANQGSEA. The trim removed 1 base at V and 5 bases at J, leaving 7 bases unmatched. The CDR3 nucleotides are TGCAGCGTTGAAGGGGGGCAGGGGGCTGACGAGCAGTACTTC. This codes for CSVEGGQGADEQYF.

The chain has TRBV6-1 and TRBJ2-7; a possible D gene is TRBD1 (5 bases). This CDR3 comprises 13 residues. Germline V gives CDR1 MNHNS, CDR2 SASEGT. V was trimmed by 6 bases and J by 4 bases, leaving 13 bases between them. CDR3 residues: CASSTGNPYEQYF. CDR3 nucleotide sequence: TGTGCCAGCAGCACAGGTAACCCTTACGAGCAGTACTTC.

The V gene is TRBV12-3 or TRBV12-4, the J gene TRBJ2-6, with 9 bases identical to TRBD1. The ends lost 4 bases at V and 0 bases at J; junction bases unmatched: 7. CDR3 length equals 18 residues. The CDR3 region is CASSSGDRAYSGANVLTF. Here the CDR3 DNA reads TGTGCCAGCAGTTCCGGGGACAGGGCCTACTCTGGGGCCAACGTCCTGACTTTC.

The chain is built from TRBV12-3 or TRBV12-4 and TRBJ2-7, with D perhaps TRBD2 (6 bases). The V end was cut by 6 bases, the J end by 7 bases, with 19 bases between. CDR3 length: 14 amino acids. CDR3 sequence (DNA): TGTGCCAGCAGGCCCTCGGGCGGGGTGAGGGAGCAGTACTTC. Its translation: CASRPSGGVREQYF.

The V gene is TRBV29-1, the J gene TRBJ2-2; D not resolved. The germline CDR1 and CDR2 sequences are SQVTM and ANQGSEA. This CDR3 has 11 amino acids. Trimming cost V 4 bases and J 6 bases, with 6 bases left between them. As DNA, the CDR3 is TGCAGCGTTGGATTGGCCGGGGAGCTGTTTTTT. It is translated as CSVGLAGELFF.

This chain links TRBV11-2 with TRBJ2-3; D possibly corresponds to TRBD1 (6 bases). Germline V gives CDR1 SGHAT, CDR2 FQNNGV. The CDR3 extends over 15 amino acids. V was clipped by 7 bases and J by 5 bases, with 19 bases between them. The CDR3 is CASIEGRGLEDTQYF. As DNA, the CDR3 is TGTGCCAGCATCGAAGGCAGGGGTCTTGAAGATACGCAGTATTTT.

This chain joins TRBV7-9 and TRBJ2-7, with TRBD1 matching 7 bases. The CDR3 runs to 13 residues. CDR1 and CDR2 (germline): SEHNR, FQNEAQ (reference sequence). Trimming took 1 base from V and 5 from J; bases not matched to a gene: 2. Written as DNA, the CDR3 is TGTGCCAGCAGCTTAGTAGGGGGCGACGAGCAGTACTTC. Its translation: CASSLVGGDEQYF.

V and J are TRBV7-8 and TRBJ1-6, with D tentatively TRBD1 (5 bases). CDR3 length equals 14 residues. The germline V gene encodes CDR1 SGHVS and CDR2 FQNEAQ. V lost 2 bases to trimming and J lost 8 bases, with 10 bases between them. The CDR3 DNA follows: TGTGCCAGCAGCTTAATCGTGGGGGATTCACCCCTCCACTTT. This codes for CASSLIVGDSPLHF.

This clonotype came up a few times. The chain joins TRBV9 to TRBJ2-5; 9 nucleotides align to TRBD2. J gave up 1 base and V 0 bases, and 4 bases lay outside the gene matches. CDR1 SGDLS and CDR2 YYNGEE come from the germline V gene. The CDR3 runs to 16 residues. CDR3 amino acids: CASSVVSGGIQETQYF. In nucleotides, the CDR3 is TGTGCCAGCAGCGTAGTTAGCGGGGGAATCCAAGAGACCCAGTACTTC.